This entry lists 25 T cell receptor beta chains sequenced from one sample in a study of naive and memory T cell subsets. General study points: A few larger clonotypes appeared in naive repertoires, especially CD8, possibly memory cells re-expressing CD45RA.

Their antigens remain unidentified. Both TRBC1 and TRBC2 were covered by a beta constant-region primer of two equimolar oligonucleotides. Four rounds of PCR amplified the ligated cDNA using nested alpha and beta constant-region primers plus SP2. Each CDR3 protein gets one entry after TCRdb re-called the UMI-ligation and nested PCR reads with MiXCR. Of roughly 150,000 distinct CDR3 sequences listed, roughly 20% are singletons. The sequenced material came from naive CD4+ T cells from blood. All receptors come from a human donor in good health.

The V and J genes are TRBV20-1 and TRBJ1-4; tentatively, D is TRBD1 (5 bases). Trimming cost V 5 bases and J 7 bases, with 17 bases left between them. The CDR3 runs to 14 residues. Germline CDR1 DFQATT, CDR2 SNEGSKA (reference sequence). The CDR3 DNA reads TGCAGTGCTCGTAGGACGGGACTAAGTGAAAAACTGTTTTTT. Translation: CSARRTGLSEKLFF.

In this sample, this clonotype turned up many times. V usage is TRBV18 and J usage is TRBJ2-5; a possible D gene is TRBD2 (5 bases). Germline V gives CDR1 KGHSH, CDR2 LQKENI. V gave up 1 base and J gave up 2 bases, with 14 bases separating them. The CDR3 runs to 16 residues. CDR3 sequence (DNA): TGTGCCAGCTCACCACAGAGGGCTAACGTTCAAGAGACCCAGTACTTC. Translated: CASSPQRANVQETQYF.

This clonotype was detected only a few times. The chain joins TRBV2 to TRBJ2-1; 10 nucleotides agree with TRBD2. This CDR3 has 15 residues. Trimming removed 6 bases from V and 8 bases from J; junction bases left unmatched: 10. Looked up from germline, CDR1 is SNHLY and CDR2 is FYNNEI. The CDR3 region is CASSGPASGSDEQFF. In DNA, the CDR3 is TGTGCCAGCAGCGGTCCGGCTAGCGGGAGCGATGAGCAGTTCTTC.

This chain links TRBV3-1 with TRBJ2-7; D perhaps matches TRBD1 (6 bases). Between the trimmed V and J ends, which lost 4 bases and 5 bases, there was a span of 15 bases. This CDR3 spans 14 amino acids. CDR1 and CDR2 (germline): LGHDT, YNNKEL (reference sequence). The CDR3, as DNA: TGTGCCAGCAGCCTATACAGGGCTACCAACGAGCAGTACTTC. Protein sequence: CASSLYRATNEQYF.

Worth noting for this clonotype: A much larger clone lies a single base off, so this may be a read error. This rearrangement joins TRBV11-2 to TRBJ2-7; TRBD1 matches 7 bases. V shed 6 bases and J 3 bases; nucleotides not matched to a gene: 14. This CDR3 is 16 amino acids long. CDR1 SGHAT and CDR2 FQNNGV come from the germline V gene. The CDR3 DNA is TGTGCCAGCAGTGGAGCCCGGGACAGAAAAATCTACGAGCAGTACTTC. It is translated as CASSGARDRKIYEQYF.

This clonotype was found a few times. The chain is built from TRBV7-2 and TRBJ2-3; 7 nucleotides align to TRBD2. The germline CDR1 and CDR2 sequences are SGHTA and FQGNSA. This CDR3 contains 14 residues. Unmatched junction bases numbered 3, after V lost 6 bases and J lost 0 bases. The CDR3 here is CASRRSGSTDTQYF. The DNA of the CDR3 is TGTGCCAGCAGGCGTAGCGGGAGCACAGATACGCAGTATTTT.

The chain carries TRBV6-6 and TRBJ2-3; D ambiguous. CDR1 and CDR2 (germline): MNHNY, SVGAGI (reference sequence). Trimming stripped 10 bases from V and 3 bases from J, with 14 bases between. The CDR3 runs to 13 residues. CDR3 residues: CAIHHPRTDTQYF. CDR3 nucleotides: TGTGCCATCCACCATCCAAGGACAGATACGCAGTATTTT.

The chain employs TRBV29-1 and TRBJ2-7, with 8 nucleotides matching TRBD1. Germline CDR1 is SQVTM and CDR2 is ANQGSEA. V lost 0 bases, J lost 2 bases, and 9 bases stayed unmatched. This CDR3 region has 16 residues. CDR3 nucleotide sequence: TGCAGCGTTGAAGAATACAGGGGGATAAGGACCTACGAGCAGTACTTC. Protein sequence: CSVEEYRGIRTYEQYF.

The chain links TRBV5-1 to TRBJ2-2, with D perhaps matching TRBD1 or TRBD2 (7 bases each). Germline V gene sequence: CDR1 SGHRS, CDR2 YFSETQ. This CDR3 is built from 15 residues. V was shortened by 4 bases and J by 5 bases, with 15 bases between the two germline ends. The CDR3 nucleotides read TGCGCCAGCAGCCCGACAGCGGGACAGACCGGGGAGCTGTTTTTT. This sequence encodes CASSPTAGQTGELFF.

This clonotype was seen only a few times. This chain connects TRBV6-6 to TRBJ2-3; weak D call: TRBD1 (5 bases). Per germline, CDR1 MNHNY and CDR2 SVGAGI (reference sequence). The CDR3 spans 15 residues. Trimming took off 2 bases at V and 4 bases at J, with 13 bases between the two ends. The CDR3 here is CASSYGQGMPDTQYF. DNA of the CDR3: TGTGCCAGCAGTTACGGGCAGGGTATGCCAGATACGCAGTATTTT.

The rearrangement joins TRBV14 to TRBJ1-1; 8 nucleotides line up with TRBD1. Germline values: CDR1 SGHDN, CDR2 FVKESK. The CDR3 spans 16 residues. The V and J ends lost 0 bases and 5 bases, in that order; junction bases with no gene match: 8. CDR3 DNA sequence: TGTGCCAGCAGCCAAGACAGGGGGCTGAGGGGGACTGAAGCTTTCTTT. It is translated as CASSQDRGLRGTEAFF.

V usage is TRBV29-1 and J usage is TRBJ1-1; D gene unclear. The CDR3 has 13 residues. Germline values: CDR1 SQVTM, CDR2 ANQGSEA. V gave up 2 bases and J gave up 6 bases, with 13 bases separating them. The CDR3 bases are TGCAGCGTTGAACAGGTCTTGGTCGCTGAAGCTTTCTTT. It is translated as CSVEQVLVAEAFF.

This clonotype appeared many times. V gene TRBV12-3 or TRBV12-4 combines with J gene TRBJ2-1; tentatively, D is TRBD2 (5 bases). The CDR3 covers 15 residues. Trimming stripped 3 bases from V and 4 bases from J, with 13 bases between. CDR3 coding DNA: TGTGCCAGCAGTTTCAACCCCGAGGGTTACAATGAGCAGTTCTTC. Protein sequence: CASSFNPEGYNEQFF.

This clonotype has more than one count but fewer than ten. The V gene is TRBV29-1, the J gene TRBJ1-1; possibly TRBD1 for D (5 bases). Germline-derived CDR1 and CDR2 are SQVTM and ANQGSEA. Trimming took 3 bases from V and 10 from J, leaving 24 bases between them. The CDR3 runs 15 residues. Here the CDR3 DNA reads TGCAGCGTTGAGCGGCAGGGAACGGATCCGGGGGGAGCTTTCTTT. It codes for CSVERQGTDPGGAFF.

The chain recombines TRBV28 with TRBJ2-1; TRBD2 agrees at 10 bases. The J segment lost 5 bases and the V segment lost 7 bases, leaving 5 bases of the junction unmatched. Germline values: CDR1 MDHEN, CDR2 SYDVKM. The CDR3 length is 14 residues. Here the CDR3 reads CASNQGLADNEQFF. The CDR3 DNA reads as TGTGCCAGCAACCAAGGACTAGCGGACAATGAGCAGTTCTTC.

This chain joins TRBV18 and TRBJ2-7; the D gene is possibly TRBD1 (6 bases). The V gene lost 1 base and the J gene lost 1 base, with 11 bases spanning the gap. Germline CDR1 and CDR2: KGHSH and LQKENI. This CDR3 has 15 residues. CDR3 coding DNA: TGTGCCAGCTCACCACGTTATGACAGGTCCTACGAGCAGTACTTC. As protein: CASSPRYDRSYEQYF. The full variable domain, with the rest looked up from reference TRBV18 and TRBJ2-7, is NAGVMQNPRHLVRRRGQEARLRCSPMKGHSHVYWYRQLPEEGLKFMVYLQKENIIDESGMPKERFSAEFPKEGPSILRIQQVVRGDSAAYFCASSPRYDRSYEQYFGPGTRLTVT.

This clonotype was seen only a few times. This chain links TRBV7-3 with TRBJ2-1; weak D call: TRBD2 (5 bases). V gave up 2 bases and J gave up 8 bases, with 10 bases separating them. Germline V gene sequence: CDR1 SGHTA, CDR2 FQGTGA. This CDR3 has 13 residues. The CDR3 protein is CASSLGSTHEQFF. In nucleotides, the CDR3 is TGTGCCAGCAGCTTAGGGAGTACCCATGAGCAGTTCTTC.

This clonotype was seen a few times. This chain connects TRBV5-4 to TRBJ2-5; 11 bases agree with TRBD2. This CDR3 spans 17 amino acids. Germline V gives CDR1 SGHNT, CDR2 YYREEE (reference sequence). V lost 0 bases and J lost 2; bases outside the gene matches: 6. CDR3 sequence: CASSLALTSGKQETQYF. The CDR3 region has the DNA TGTGCCAGCAGCTTGGCTTTGACTAGCGGGAAGCAAGAGACCCAGTACTTC.

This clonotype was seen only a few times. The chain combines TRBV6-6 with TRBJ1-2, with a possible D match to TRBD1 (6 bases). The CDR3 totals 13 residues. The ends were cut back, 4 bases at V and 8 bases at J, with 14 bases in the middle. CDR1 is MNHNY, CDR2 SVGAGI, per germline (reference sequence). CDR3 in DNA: TGTGCCAGCAGTTGGGACATGATAGAAGGCTACACCTTC. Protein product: CASSWDMIEGYTF.

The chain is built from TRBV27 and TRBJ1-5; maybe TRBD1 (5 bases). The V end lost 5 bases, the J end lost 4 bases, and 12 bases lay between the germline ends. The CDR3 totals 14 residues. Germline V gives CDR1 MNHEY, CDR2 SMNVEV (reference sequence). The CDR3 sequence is CASSHRDGNQPQHF. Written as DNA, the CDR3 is TGTGCCAGCAGTCACCGGGACGGTAATCAGCCCCAGCATTTT.

CDR3 nucleotide sequence: TGTGCCTGGAGTGTAGTCGGTCAGCCCCAGCATTTT. This codes for CAWSVVGQPQHF. The chain carries TRBV30 and TRBJ1-5; unclear D gene. Trimming pared 0 bases from V and 6 bases from J, leaving 6 bases between. The CDR3 consists of 12 residues. Germline CDR1 and CDR2: GTSNPN and SVGIG (reference sequence).

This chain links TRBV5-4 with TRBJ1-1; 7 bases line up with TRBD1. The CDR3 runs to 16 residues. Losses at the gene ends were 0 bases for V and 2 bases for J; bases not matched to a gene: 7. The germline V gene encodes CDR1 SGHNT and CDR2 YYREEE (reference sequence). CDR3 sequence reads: CASSLGRGQVNTEAFF. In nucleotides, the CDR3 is TGTGCCAGCAGCTTGGGCCGCGGACAGGTAAACACTGAAGCTTTCTTT.

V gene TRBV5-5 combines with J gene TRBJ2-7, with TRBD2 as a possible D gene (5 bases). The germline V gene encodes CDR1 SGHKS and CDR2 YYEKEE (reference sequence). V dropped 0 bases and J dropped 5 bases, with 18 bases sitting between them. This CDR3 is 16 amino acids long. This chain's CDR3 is CASSLVRRAPEDEQYF. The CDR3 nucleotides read TGTGCCAGCAGCTTGGTTAGGCGGGCTCCGGAGGACGAGCAGTACTTC.

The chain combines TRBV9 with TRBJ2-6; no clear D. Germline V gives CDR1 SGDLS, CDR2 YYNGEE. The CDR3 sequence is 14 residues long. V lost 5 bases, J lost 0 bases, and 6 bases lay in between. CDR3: CASSRYSGANVLTF. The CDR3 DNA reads TGTGCCAGCAGTAGGTACTCTGGGGCCAACGTCCTGACTTTC.

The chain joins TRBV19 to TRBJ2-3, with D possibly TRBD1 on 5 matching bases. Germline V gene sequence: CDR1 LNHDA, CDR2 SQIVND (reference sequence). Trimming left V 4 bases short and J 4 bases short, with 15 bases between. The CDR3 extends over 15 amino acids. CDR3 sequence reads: CASSKRTPVADTQYF. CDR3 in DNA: TGTGCCAGTAGTAAACGGACACCGGTGGCAGATACGCAGTATTTT.